The rows below give T cell receptor beta chains drawn from one sample of a study of human T cells and chemical hapten exposure. MiXCR, run by TCRdb on the RACE reads, gives a single entry per CDR3 protein. The sample lists under 450,000 distinct CDR3 sequences; 4% to 5.5% were seen once. The specimen was whole blood, collected in connection with sensitization to the hapten diphenylcyclopropenone (DPC). All receptors come from a woman aged 45-65 years with alopecia areata. Some clones in this sample may be carry-over from other donors' samples. The CDR3 runs from the conserved cysteine through the conserved F or W. The order of the fields is CDR3 protein, V gene.

CDR3: CASSLAGGSGTEAFF
V: TRBV7-6

CDR3: CATSDFGAGGQETQYF
V: TRBV24-1

CDR3: CASSSDVEAFF
V: TRBV7-9

CDR3: CASSQEDGLYGYTF
V: TRBV3-1

CDR3: CASTVKQPQHF
V: TRBV12-3/TRBV12-4

CDR3: CASSLVTGHPYEQYF
V: TRBV27

CDR3: CASSYSPGMQETQYF
V: TRBV6-6

CDR3: CATSRGVTQETQYF
V: TRBV15

CDR3: CASSLATGYTEAFF
V: TRBV11-2

CDR3: CASSRWGDTDTQYF
V: TRBV9

CDR3: CASSKRDSQAFTYYGYTF
V: TRBV5-1

CDR3: CAWSLASSAYEQYF
V: TRBV30

CDR3: CASSPRQGSVTEAFF
V: TRBV18

CDR3: CSVVGRLAEETQYF
V: TRBV29-1

CDR3: CASATASYGYTF
V: TRBV28

CDR3: CASRVGMGQPQHF
V: TRBV6-5

CDR3: CASSFQVLRPLHF
V: TRBV11-2

CDR3: CSARVSPTDTQYF
V: TRBV20-1

CDR3: CASSQEVGGVSDEQFF
V: TRBV4-1

CDR3: CSARDQGYRSGSPLHF
V: TRBV20-1

CDR3: CASSYSSGANTGELFF
V: TRBV6-5

CDR3: CASSSTGLGEAFF
V: TRBV12-3/TRBV12-4

CDR3: CASSSGVAQPQHF
V: TRBV6-1

CDR3: CSVGAGVGEQFF
V: TRBV29-1

CDR3: CASTPGGGSLNTEAFF
V: TRBV28

CDR3: CATSGTGANTGELFF
V: TRBV24-1

CDR3: CASSPWSGAGGTDTQYF
V: TRBV9

CDR3: CASSEAFRTGTGEAFF
V: TRBV6-1

CDR3: CASSPQEGKTEAFF
V: TRBV18

CDR3: CASSPTGGNSPLHF
V: TRBV12-3/TRBV12-4

CDR3: CASSPSGSQPQHF
V: TRBV19